The 18 T cell receptor beta chains in this list originate from one sample, sequenced in a study of shared clonotypes between healthy human individuals. Profiling relied on immunoSEQ multiplex PCR, and the TCRdb table lists in-frame clones only, not all of them. The table includes approximately 530,000 clones, roughly 95% detected once. The sample consisted of naive CD4+ T cells sorted from blood. Subset in this sample: CD45RA+ positively selected. The receptors shown here come from a woman aged 25 to 39 in good health.

This clone was counted a single time. The CDR3 spells CASRPTSGISYNEQFF. CDR3 bases: TGTGCCAGCAGGCCGACTAGCGGAATCTCCTACAATGAGCAGTTCTTC. The chain recombines TRBV27 with TRBJ2-1; 9 positions match TRBD2. V lost 6 bases, J lost 0 bases, and 6 bases stayed unmatched. The CDR3 is 16 amino acids. From germline, CDR1 is MNHEY and CDR2 SMNVEV (reference sequence).

The V gene is TRBV4-2, the J gene TRBJ2-2; tentatively, D is TRBD2 (5 bases). Trimming removed 5 bases at V and 1 base at J, with 11 bases between. Germline lookup yields CDR1 LGHNA and CDR2 YNFKEQ. This CDR3 contains 15 residues. Here the CDR3 reads CASSDPGMNTGELFF. The CDR3 DNA reads TGTGCCAGCAGCGACCCGGGAATGAACACCGGGGAGCTGTTTTTT.

The gene calls are TRBV28 and TRBJ2-5; 12 nucleotides match TRBD2. Germline CDR1 and CDR2: MDHEN and SYDVKM. The CDR3 is 16 residues long. The trim removed 6 bases at V and 4 bases at J, leaving 9 bases unmatched. The CDR3 here is CASSPLAGGRGETQYF. CDR3 coding DNA: TGTGCCAGCAGCCCCCTAGCGGGAGGGCGGGGAGAGACCCAGTACTTC.

The gene calls are TRBV18 and TRBJ1-5, with a weak D call TRBD1 (5 bases). The CDR3 has 16 residues. Trimming removed 4 bases from V and 0 bases from J, with 13 bases in between. CDR1 and CDR2 (germline): KGHSH, LQKENI. This chain's CDR3 is CASSRGDGTSNQPQHF. CDR3 in DNA: TGTGCCAGCTCACGAGGGGACGGGACTAGCAATCAGCCCCAGCATTTT.

This clone came up once. The rearrangement joins TRBV2 to TRBJ2-5; 9 positions agree with TRBD1. The length of the CDR3 is 16 residues. V shed 5 bases, J shed 4 bases, and the junction held 11 bases outside the gene matches. Germline lookup yields CDR1 SNHLY and CDR2 FYNNEI. The chain's CDR3 is CASSYPTGGIGETQYF. The CDR3 nucleotides are TGTGCCAGCAGTTATCCGACAGGGGGTATTGGAGAGACCCAGTACTTC.

V gene TRBV5-1 combines with J gene TRBJ1-1; 9 positions match TRBD1. V lost 0 bases to trimming and J lost 6 bases; unmatched junction nucleotides: 6. The CDR3 totals 15 residues. Germline CDR1 and CDR2: SGHRS and YFSETQ. The DNA of the CDR3 is TGCGCCAGCAGCTTGGGGGACAGGGACCTCCCTGAAGCTTTCTTT. Translation: CASSLGDRDLPEAFF.

The V call is TRBV7-9, the J call TRBJ1-1; 7 bases align to TRBD1. V lost 5 bases to trimming and J lost 11 bases; unmatched junction nucleotides: 8. Germline assignment: CDR1 SEHNR and CDR2 FQNEAQ (reference sequence). CDR3 length: 12 amino acids. As DNA, the CDR3 is TGTGCCAGCAGCGGTTACAGGGGTGGGGCTTTCTTT. Protein product: CASSGYRGGAFF.

This rearrangement joins TRBV18 to TRBJ2-3; D might be TRBD1 (5 bases). The CDR3 loop spans 14 amino acids. The V and J ends lost 2 bases and 6 bases respectively, with 12 bases between them. CDR1 is KGHSH, CDR2 LQKENI, per germline. The CDR3, as DNA: TGTGCCAGCTCACCAACCAGGGTGGGCGATACGCAGTATTTT. This gives the protein CASSPTRVGDTQYF.

The chain combines TRBV19 with TRBJ1-5, with D uncertain. V was clipped by 3 bases and J by 0 bases, with 9 bases between them. The germline V gene encodes CDR1 LNHDA and CDR2 SQIVND (reference sequence). The CDR3 length is 15 residues. The CDR3 here is CASSISGSSNQPQHF. The CDR3, as DNA: TGTGCCAGTAGTATTTCGGGGTCTAGCAATCAGCCCCAGCATTTT. The variable domain in full, completed from reference TRBV19 and TRBJ1-5, reads DGGITQSPKYLFRKEGQNVTLSCEQNLNHDAMYWYRQDPGQGLRLIYYSQIVNDFQKGDIAEGYSVSREKKESFPLTVTSAQKNPTAFYLCASSISGSSNQPQHFGDGTRLSIL.

The chain recombines TRBV6-4 with TRBJ1-2; 7 bases line up with TRBD1. Per germline, CDR1 MRHNA and CDR2 SNTAGT. V dropped 0 bases and J dropped 0; count of bases not matched to a gene: 7. CDR3 length equals 17 residues. The CDR3 is CASSDSTLRGANYGYTF. In nucleotides, the CDR3 is TGTGCCAGCAGTGACTCGACCCTCAGGGGGGCTAACTATGGCTACACCTTC.

The rearrangement joins TRBV6-1 to TRBJ1-1; D is undetermined. Deletions cut 5 bases from V and 0 bases from J, with 10 bases between. CDR3 length: 14 amino acids. Germline assignment: CDR1 MNHNS and CDR2 SASEGT. The CDR3 DNA reads as TGTGCCAGCAGTAGTACAGAAATGAACACTGAAGCTTTCTTT. This encodes CASSSTEMNTEAFF.

The gene calls are TRBV2 and TRBJ2-5; 7 bases match TRBD1. Per germline, CDR1 SNHLY and CDR2 FYNNEI. The CDR3 has 15 residues. J was trimmed by 3 bases and V by 5 bases; bases with no gene match: 9. The DNA for the CDR3 is TGTGCCAGCAGTCCCCGACAGGGACCCAAAGAGACCCAGTACTTC. This codes for CASSPRQGPKETQYF.

V gene TRBV19 combines with J gene TRBJ1-1, with TRBD1 identical over 9 bases. The CDR3 consists of 14 residues. Germline CDR1 LNHDA, CDR2 SQIVND (reference sequence). V dropped 5 bases and J dropped 6; count of bases not matched to a gene: 7. CDR3 protein: CASSLGQGIAEAFF. CDR3 nucleotide sequence: TGTGCCAGTAGTCTCGGACAGGGGATAGCTGAAGCTTTCTTT.

This sequence joins TRBV4-1 and TRBJ2-7; TRBD2 aligns across 8 bases. Germline values: CDR1 MGHRA, CDR2 YSYEKL. The CDR3 covers 16 residues. After removal of 1 base from V and 4 bases from J, the junction contained 9 bases not matched to a gene. The CDR3 reads CASSQGSRGRIYEQYF. Here the CDR3 DNA reads TGCGCCAGCAGCCAAGGGAGTCGCGGGAGGATTTACGAGCAGTACTTC.

The chain links TRBV28 to TRBJ2-7; 13 bases are shared with TRBD2. The length of the CDR3 is 18 residues. J was trimmed by 3 bases and V by 3 bases; bases with no gene match: 11. Germline V gives CDR1 MDHEN, CDR2 SYDVKM. CDR3 region: CASSFFTSGRVPGYEQYF. The CDR3 DNA follows: TGTGCCAGCAGTTTTTTTACTAGCGGGAGGGTTCCGGGCTACGAGCAGTACTTC.

This clone is a singleton in its sample. The V gene is TRBV9, the J gene TRBJ2-1; possibly TRBD1 for D (6 bases). The V gene lost 0 bases and the J gene lost 6 bases, with 16 bases spanning the gap. CDR1 is SGDLS, CDR2 YYNGEE, per germline. The CDR3 has 16 amino acids. Here the CDR3 reads CASSVATFRGGNEQFF. Here the CDR3 DNA reads TGTGCCAGCAGCGTAGCTACTTTTAGAGGGGGCAATGAGCAGTTCTTC.

The J gene is TRBJ2-7, the V gene TRBV11-2, with 16 bases fitting TRBD2. The germline CDR1 and CDR2 sequences are SGHAT and FQNNGV. Unmatched junction bases numbered 2, after V lost 5 bases and J lost 7 bases. CDR3 size: 14 residues. The CDR3 region is CASSQGLAGGEQYF. As DNA, the CDR3 is TGTGCCAGCAGCCAGGGACTAGCGGGAGGGGAGCAGTACTTC.

This sequence joins TRBV4-1 and TRBJ1-2, with 7 bases lining up with TRBD1. Per germline, CDR1 MGHRA and CDR2 YSYEKL. The CDR3 has 13 residues. The V and J ends lost 3 bases and 8 bases, in that order; junction bases with no gene match: 6. This chain's CDR3 is CASSQTGSGGYTF. The CDR3 nucleotides read TGCGCCAGCAGCCAGACAGGGTCGGGCGGCTACACCTTC.